This T cell receptor (beta chain) was identified during a study of shared clonotypes between healthy human individuals. Clones were read by immunoSEQ multiplex PCR, and TCRdb kept only the in-frame ones, dropping some. The sample yields about 2.2 million clones, just under 95% seen once. Points on this clone: Its specificity is unknown.

Study outcomes and limitations: Around 5% of naive CD4 clonotypes were common to a handful of donors.

Only CD45RO-negative cells positively selected for CCR7 counted as naive CD8 cells, so terminally differentiated effector memory CD45RA+ cells were excluded. Each of the donors was a healthy adult who was HIV-negative and had not had a recent acute infection or vaccination. CDR3 length equals 15 residues. Per germline, CDR1 LNHDA and CDR2 SQIVND (reference sequence). Deletions cut 3 bases from V and 1 base from J, with 12 bases between. This TCR derives from a young man in good health. Some clones in this sample may be carry-over from other donors' samples. The chain links TRBV19 to TRBJ1-1; weak D call: TRBD1 (5 bases). The specimen was naive CD8+ T cells from PBMCs. Here the CDR3 reads CASSIGGWGNTEAFF. The CDR3 nucleotides are TGTGCCAGTAGTATTGGGGGATGGGGGAACACTGAAGCTTTCTTT. The full variable domain, its missing parts supplied by reference TRBV19 and TRBJ1-1, is DGGITQSPKYLFRKEGQNVTLSCEQNLNHDAMYWYRQDPGQGLRLIYYSQIVNDFQKGDIAEGYSVSREKKESFPLTVTSAQKNPTAFYLCASSIGGWGNTEAFFGQGTRLTVV.